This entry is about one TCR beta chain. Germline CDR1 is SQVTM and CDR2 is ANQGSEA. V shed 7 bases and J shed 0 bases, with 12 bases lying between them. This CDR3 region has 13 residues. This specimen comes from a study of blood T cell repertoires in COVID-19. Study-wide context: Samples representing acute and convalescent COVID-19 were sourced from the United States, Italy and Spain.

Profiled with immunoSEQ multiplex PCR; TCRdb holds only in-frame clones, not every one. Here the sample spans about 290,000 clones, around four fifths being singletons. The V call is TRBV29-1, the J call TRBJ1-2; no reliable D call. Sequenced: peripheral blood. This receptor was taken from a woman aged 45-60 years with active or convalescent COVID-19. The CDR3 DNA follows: TGCAGCGCCCGACTGATAGCTAACTATGGCTACACCTTC. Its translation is CSARLIANYGYTF.